Presented here are 4 T cell receptor beta chains from one specimen sequenced in a study of blood T cell repertoires in COVID-19. Generated by immunoSEQ multiplex PCR, the TCRdb table keeps only in-frame clones and is missing some. The sample carries approximately 300,000 clones, about 89% recorded once. The sequenced material came from peripheral blood. The receptor set was obtained from a man aged 25-45 years with acute or convalescent COVID-19.

V gene TRBV28 combines with J gene TRBJ1-4, with D uncertain. This CDR3 is 16 amino acids long. V dropped 4 bases and J dropped 0 bases, with 12 bases sitting between them. Germline CDR1 MDHEN, CDR2 SYDVKM. The CDR3 is CASSSRGIATNEKLFF. The CDR3 DNA follows: TGTGCCAGCAGTTCCCGCGGAATTGCAACTAATGAAAAACTGTTTTTT.

The chain combines TRBV5-4 with TRBJ2-7, with 10 bases aligning to TRBD1. The CDR3 has 15 amino acids. V was clipped by 4 bases and J by 2 bases; unmatched bases: 6. From germline, CDR1 is SGHNT and CDR2 YYREEE (reference sequence). CDR3 nucleotides: TGTGCCAGCAGCCCACCGGGACAGGGGACCTACGAGCAGTACTTC. This encodes CASSPPGQGTYEQYF.

CDR3 in amino acids: CASRLVLEELFF. In DNA form, the CDR3 reads TGTGCAAGTCGCTTAGTCCTGGAGGAACTGTTTTTT. This chain links TRBV12-2 with TRBJ1-4. TRBV12-2 is recorded as a pseudogene. The CDR3 loop spans 12 amino acids.

V and J are TRBV28 and TRBJ1-6; maybe TRBD1 (5 bases). Germline V gives CDR1 MDHEN, CDR2 SYDVKM. CDR3 length equals 13 residues. V was cut by 2 bases and J by 9 bases, with 8 bases left in between. The CDR3 region is CASSLGGGSPLHF. CDR3 in DNA: TGTGCCAGCAGTTTAGGGGGGGGTTCACCCCTCCACTTT.